This T cell receptor (beta chain) was captured by sequencing in a study of blood T cell repertoires in COVID-19 (dated by TCRdb to 2018 to 2020). Describing the broader study: Samples covering the acute and convalescent phases of COVID-19 were provided by collaborators in the United States, Italy and Spain. The material from the prospective study consisted of cDNA or gDNA derived from T cells, B-cell-depleted T cells, or PBMCs. The dataset comprised deeply sampled blood TCRbeta repertoires from subjects exposed to, actively infected with, or recovered from COVID-19. A freely available public database, intended as a resource for researchers studying the immune response to SARS-CoV-2, is where the repertoires were released. The samples were drawn from the first 160 participants of the ongoing ImmuneRACE study and from 1,254 subjects provided by 6 global collaborators. Sample metadata almost always included a de-identified subject ID, COVID-19 status, age in years and sex. Where HLA class I and class II types were available, the types were taken from metadata supplied by the sample provider, not from assay-based typing.

Whole blood was collected in K2EDTA tubes by collaborating institutions according to the institutions' own protocols. For TCRbeta analysis, collaborators shipped samples as frozen whole blood, isolated PBMCs, or DNA extracted from either of those sample types. What the study reported, not specific to this receptor: Clinical and demographic metadata were provided uncurated, with the amount varying by source and participant.

The germline V gene (reference sequence) supplies CDR1 SGHNT and CDR2 YYREEE. Inclusive of the bounding cysteine and phenylalanine, the CDR3 is 16 residues long. The CDR3 DNA has 48 bases and is translated from base 1. Trimming leaves V shorter by 4 bases and J shorter by 3 bases, with the junction holding 9 bases beyond the gene matches. The immunoSEQ Assay, a bias-controlled multiplex PCR, was used to amplify TCRbeta CDR3 regions from genomic DNA. Turning to the authors' computational methods: The number of nucleated cells in each sample was estimated by amplification of reference gene primers within the assay. Sequence reads were collapsed and filtered to measure the absolute abundance of every unique TCRbeta CDR3 rearrangement. For each sample, productive Simpson clonality was calculated as the square root of Simpson's diversity index over productive rearrangements. The source is immuneACCESS, and TCRdb retained only in-frame sequences with V and J called. Part of the clones is not carried over; for the studies checked, unresolved V genes explain less than half of this, and the remainder is unexplained. V, J and clone size are those of that table, while D and trimming were read from the DNA. Here the sample has tens of thousands of clones; 88% occur a single time. Approximately 6.7% of the sample goes to the ten largest clones.

Details on this clone: The target of this receptor is not known. Base qualities are missing; no much larger clone stands one base away.

The chain is made from TRBV5-4 and TRBJ2-2; a stretch of 7 junction bases matches TRBD1. Sequenced: peripheral blood. This sequence was found in an elderly woman with acute or convalescent COVID-19. The CDR3 reads CASSASEGADTGELFF. DNA sequence: TGTGCCAGCAGCGCTTCCGAGGGGGCCGACACCGGGGAGCTGTTTTTT.